This TCR beta chain is drawn from a study of shared clonotypes between healthy human individuals. CDR3 length equals 15 residues. CDR1 is MDHEN and CDR2 is SYDVKM in the germline V gene. The ends lost 2 bases at V and 2 bases at J; junction bases unmatched: 5. Repertoires were generated with immunoSEQ multiplex PCR, while TCRdb's copy carries only in-frame clones and drops some. The repertoire has 1,400,000 or so clones, 98% to 99% of them found once; the top ten carry 0.3% to 0.45%. The clonotype was recovered from a young man in good health. The specimen was naive CD4+ T cells sorted from blood. The subset here: CD45RA+ positively selected. V and J are TRBV28 and TRBJ1-2; 7 bases fit TRBD1. Here the CDR3 reads CASSLQLQGNYGYTF. The CDR3 DNA sequence: TGTGCCAGCAGTTTACAACTACAGGGGAACTATGGCTACACCTTC.